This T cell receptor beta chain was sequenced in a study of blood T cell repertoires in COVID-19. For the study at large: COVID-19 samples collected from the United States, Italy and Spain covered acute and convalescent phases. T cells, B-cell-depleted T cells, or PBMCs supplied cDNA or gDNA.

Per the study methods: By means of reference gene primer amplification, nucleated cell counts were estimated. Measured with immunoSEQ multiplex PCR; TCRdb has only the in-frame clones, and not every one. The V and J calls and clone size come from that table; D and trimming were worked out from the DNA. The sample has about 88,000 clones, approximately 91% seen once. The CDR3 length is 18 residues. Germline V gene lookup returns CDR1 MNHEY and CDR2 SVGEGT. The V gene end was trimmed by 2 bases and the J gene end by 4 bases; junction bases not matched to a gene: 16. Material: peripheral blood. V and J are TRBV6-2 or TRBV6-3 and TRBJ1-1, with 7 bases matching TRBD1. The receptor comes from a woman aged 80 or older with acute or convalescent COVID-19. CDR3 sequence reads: CASSYASGGRFQPTEAFF. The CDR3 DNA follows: TGTGCCAGCAGTTACGCATCAGGGGGGAGGTTTCAACCCACTGAAGCTTTCTTT.